This note documents a single T cell receptor (beta chain) sequence. Its antigen remains undetermined. Base qualities are not at hand, and no much larger clone is one base apart. This specimen belongs to a study of blood T cell repertoires in COVID-19 (dated by TCRdb to about 2020). For the wider study: Collaborator samples came from the United States, Italy and Spain and covered acute and convalescent phases of COVID-19. The material from the prospective study consisted of cDNA or gDNA derived from T cells, B-cell-depleted T cells, or PBMCs. Deeply sampled blood TCRbeta repertoires from subjects exposed to, actively infected with, or recovered from COVID-19 were included in the dataset. The repertoires were released in a freely available public database meant as a resource for research on the immune response to SARS-CoV-2. The samples were drawn from two sources: the first 160 participants of the ongoing ImmuneRACE study, and 1,000 to 1,500 subjects contributed by 6 global collaborators. Nearly every sample came with metadata listing a de-identified subject ID, COVID-19 status, age in years and sex. Where available, HLA class I and class II types were taken from metadata supplied by the sample provider and were not determined by assay-based typing.

Whole blood was collected in K2EDTA tubes by collaborating institutions according to the institutions' own protocols. For TCRbeta analysis, collaborators shipped samples in one of three forms: frozen whole blood, isolated PBMCs, or DNA extracted from either of those sample types. Beyond this particular receptor, the publication reports: The quantity of clinical and demographic metadata differed by source and by participant and was supplied without curation.

The CDR3 spans 13 residues, from the cysteine through the phenylalanine. CDR3 DNA only is kept here, 39 bases in frame from base 1. Deletion took 7 bases off V and 10 bases off J, with a span of 13 bases between the germline ends. Per the germline V gene, KGHDR is the CDR1 and SFDVKD is the CDR2. TCRbeta CDR3 regions were amplified from genomic DNA by means of the immunoSEQ Assay, a bias-controlled multiplex PCR. The study's processing was this. The number of nucleated cells in each sample was estimated by amplification of reference gene primers within the assay. To quantify the absolute abundance of each unique TCRbeta CDR3 rearrangement, sequence reads were collapsed and filtered. For each sample, productive Simpson clonality was calculated by taking the square root of Simpson's diversity index across productive rearrangements. TCRdb provides this immuneACCESS table in a form limited to in-frame rearrangements. Some clones are lacking; in checked studies, under half of them reflect an unresolved V gene, and why the rest are absent is not known. V and J calls and clone size are given by that table; D and trimming were obtained from the DNA. Across this sample there are around 75,000 clones, with roughly 90% seen only once. Around 0.6% of the sample belongs to the ten largest clones.

This TCR was recovered from a man in his sixties with acute or convalescent COVID-19. This sequence uses TRBV24-1 and TRBJ1-6, with a weak D call of TRBD1 (5 bases match). The specimen sequenced was peripheral blood. The base sequence is TGTGCCACCAGCCAGACAGCCGGGTCACCCCTCCACTTT. Its protein is CATSQTAGSPLHF.